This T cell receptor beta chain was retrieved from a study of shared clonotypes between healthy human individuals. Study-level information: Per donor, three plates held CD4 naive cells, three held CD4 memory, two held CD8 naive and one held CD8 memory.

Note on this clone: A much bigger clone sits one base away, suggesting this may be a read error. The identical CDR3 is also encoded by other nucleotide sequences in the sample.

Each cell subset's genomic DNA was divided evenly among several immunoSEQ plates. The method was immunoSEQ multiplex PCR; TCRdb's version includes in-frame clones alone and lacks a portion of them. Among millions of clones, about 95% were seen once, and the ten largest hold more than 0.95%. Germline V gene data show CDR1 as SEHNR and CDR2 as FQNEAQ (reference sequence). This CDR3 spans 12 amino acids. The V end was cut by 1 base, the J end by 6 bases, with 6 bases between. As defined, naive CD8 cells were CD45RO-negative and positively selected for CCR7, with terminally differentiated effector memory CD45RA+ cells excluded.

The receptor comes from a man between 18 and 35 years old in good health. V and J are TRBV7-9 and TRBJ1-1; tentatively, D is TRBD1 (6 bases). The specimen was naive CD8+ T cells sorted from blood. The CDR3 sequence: CASSLGGPEAFF. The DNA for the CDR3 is TGTGCCAGCAGCTTAGGGGGGCCTGAAGCTTTCTTT. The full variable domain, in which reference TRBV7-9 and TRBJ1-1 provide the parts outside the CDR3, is DTGVSQNPRHKITKRGQNVTFRCDPISEHNRLYWYRQTLGQGPEFLTYFQNEAQLEKSRLLSDRFSAERPKGSFSTLEIQRTEQGDSAMYLCASSLGGPEAFFGQGTRLTVV.